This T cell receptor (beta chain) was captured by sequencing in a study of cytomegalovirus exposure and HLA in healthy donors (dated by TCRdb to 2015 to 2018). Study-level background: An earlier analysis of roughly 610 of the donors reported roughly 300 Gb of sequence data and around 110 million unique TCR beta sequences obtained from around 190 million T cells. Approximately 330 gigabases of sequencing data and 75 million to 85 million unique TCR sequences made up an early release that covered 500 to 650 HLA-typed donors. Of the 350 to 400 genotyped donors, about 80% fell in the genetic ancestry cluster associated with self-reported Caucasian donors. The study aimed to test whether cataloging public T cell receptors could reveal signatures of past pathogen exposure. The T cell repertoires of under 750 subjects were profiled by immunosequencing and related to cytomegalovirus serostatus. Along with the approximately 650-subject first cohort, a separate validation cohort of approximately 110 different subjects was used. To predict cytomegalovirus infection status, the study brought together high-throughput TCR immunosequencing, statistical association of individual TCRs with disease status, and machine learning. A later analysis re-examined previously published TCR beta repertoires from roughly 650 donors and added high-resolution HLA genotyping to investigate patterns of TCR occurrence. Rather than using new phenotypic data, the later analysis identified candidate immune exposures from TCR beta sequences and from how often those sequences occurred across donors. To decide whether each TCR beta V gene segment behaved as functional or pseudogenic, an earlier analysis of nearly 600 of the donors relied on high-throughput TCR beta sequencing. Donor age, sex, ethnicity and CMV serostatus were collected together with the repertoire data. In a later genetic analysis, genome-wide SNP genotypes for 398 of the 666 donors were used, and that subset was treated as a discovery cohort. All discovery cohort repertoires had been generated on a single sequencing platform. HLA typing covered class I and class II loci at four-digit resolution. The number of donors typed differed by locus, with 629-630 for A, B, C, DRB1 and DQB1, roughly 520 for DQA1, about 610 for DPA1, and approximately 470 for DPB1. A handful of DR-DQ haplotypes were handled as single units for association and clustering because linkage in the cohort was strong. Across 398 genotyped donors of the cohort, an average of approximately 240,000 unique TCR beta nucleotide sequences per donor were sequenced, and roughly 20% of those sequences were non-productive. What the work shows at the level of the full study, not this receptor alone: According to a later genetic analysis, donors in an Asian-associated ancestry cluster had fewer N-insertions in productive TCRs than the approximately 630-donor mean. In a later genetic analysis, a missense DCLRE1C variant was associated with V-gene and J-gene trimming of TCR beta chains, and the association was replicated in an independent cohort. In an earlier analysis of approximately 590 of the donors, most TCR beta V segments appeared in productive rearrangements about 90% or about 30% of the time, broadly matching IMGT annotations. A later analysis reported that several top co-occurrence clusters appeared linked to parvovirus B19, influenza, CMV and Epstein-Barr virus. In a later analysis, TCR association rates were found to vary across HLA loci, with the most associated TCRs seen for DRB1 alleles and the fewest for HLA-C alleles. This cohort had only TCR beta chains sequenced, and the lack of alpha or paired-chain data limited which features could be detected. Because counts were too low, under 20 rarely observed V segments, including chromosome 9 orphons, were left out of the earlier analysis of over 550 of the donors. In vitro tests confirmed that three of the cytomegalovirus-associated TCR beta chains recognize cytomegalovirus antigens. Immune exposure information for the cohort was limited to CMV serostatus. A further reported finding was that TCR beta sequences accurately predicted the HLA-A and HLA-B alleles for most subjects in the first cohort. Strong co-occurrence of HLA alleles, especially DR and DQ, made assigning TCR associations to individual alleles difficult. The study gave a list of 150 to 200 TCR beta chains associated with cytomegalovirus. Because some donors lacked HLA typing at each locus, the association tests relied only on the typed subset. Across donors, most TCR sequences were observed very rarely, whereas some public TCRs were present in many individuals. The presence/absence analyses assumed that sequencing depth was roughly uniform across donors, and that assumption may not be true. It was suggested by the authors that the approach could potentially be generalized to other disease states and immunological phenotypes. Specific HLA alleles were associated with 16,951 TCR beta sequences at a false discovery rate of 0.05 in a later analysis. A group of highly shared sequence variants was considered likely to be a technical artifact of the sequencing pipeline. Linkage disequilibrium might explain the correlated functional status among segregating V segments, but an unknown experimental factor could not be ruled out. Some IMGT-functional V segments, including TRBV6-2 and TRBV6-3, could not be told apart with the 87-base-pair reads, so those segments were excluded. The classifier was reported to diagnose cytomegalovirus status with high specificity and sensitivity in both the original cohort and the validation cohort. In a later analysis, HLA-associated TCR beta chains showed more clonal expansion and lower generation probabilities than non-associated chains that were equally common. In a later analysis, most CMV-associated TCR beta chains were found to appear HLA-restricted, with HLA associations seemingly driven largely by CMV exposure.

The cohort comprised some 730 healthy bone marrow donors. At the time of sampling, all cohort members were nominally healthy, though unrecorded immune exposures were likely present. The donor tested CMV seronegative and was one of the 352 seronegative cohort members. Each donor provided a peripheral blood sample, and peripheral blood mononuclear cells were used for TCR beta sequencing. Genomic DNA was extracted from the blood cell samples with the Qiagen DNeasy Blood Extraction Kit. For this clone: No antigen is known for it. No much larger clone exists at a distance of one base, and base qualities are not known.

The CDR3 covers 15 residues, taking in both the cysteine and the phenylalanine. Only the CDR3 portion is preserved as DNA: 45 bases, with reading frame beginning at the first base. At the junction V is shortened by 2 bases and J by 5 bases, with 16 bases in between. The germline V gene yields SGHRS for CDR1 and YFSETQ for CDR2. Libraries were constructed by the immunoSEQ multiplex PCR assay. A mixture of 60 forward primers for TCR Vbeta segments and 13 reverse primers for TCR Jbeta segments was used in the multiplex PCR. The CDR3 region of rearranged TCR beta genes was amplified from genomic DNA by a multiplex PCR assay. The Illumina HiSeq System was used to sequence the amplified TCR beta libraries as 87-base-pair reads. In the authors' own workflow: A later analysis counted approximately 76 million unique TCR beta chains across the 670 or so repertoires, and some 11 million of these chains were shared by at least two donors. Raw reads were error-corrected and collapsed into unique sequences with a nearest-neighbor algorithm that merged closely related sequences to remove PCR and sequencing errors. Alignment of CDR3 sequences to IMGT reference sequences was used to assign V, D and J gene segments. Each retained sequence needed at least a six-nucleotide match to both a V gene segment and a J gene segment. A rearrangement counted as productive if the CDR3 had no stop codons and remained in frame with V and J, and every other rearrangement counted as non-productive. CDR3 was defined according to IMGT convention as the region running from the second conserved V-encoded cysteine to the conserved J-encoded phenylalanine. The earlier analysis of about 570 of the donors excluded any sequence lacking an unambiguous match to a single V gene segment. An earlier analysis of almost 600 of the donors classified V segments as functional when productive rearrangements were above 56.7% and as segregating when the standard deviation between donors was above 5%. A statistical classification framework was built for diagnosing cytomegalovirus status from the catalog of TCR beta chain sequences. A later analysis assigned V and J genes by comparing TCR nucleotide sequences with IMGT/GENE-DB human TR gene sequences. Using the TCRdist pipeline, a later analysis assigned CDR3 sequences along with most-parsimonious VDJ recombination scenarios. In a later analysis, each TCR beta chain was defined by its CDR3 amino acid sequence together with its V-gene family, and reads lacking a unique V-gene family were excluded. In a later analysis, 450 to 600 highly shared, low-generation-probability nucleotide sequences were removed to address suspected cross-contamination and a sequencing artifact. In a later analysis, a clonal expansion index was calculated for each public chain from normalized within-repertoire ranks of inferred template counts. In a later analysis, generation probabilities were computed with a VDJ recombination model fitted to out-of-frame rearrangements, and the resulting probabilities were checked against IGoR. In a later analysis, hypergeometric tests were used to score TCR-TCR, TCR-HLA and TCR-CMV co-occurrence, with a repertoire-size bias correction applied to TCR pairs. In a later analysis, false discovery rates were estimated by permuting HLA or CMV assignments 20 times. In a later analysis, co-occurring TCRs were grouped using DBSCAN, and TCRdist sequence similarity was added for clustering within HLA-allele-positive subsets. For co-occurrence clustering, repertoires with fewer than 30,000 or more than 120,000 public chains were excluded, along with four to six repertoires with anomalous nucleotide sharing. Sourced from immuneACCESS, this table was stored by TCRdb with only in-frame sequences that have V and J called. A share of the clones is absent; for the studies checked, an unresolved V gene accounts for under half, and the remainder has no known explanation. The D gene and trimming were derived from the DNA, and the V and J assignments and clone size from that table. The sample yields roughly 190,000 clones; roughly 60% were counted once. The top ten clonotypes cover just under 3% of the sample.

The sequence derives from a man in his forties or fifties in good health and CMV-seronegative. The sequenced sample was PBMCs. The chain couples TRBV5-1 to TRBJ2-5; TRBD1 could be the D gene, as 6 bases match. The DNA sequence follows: TGCGCCAGCAGCTTAACCGCAGGGGTAGGGGAGACCCAGTACTTC. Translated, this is CASSLTAGVGETQYF.